Each of the 16 T cell receptor beta chains below was sequenced from the same sample in a study of memory CD4+ T cells and cytomegalovirus serostatus. Single viable CD3+CD4+CD8-CD45RO+ cells were sorted as the memory CD4+ T cells. The assay was immunoSEQ multiplex PCR, and TCRdb's table has in-frame clones only and misses some. The table records about 56,000 clones, roughly 80% of them present only once. Sequenced input: memory CD4+ T cells from blood. These receptors all stem from an adult in good health and CMV-seronegative.

Only one count was recorded for this clone. The V gene is TRBV18, the J gene TRBJ1-1, with D possibly TRBD1 on 5 matching bases. CDR3 size: 14 residues. Trimming pared 4 bases from V and 1 base from J, leaving 10 bases between. Germline V gives CDR1 KGHSH, CDR2 LQKENI. CDR3 DNA sequence: TGTGCCAGCTCACGGGGCCGGGAGAACACTGAAGCTTTCTTT. This encodes CASSRGRENTEAFF.

The chain combines TRBV4-1 with TRBJ2-7; TRBD1 aligns across 7 bases. This CDR3 contains 14 residues. Trimming at V came to 4 bases and at J to 0 bases, leaving 3 bases not matched to a gene. CDR1 is MGHRA, CDR2 YSYEKL, per germline. In nucleotides, the CDR3 is TGCGCCAGCAGCCCCGGGACAGCCTCCTACGAGCAGTACTTC. Its translation: CASSPGTASYEQYF.

The chain has TRBV29-1 and TRBJ2-5, with D unresolved. This CDR3 comprises 14 residues. V was pared by 6 bases and J by 4 bases, with 18 bases between. Germline lookup yields CDR1 SQVTM and CDR2 ANQGSEA. As DNA, the CDR3 is TGCAGCGTCTTTGGCTTTGGGCTTATAGAGACCCAGTACTTC. It encodes CSVFGFGLIETQYF.

The chain couples TRBV6-6 to TRBJ2-5, with D possibly being TRBD1 (6 bases). This CDR3 is built from 16 residues. Germline loops: CDR1 MNHNY, CDR2 SVGAGI (reference sequence). V dropped 0 bases and J dropped 5 bases, with 16 bases sitting between them. CDR3 protein: CASSYSQGRNRETQYF. The CDR3 DNA reads TGTGCCAGCAGTTACTCACAGGGAAGGAATCGGGAGACCCAGTACTTC.

This clone has more than one count but fewer than ten. The J gene is TRBJ2-5, the V gene TRBV11-3, with 11 bases matching TRBD2. Germline CDR1 reads SGHNT; CDR2 reads YENEEA. The CDR3 has 15 residues. The V gene end was trimmed by 6 bases and the J gene end by 2 bases; junction bases not matched to a gene: 5. The CDR3 loop reads CASSTGTSGQETQYF. CDR3 sequence (DNA): TGTGCCAGCAGTACCGGGACTAGCGGACAAGAGACCCAGTACTTC. Variable domain in full (rest from reference TRBV11-3 and TRBJ2-5): EAGVVQSPRYKIIEKKQPVAFWCNPISGHNTLYWYLQNLGQGPELLIRYENEEAVDDSQLPKDRFSAERLKGVDSTLKIQPAELGDSAVYLCASSTGTSGQETQYFGPGTRLLVL.

The genes are TRBV7-2 and TRBJ2-5; 7 bases map to TRBD1. The germline V gene encodes CDR1 SGHTA and CDR2 FQGNSA. The ends lost 4 bases at V and 5 bases at J; junction bases unmatched: 7. The CDR3 contains 14 residues. CDR3: CASSSDRVVETQYF. The CDR3 bases are TGTGCCAGCAGCTCTGACAGGGTAGTGGAGACCCAGTACTTC.

This clone was recorded a few times. The genes are TRBV28 and TRBJ1-2, with 7 bases that match TRBD1. From germline, CDR1 is MDHEN and CDR2 SYDVKM. The length of the CDR3 is 13 residues. The V segment lost 7 bases and the J segment 3 bases; nucleotides outside the gene matches: 5. CDR3: CASTLQGDYGYTF. DNA of the CDR3: TGTGCCAGCACCCTCCAGGGGGACTATGGCTACACCTTC.

The chain joins TRBV28 to TRBJ2-3; D is perhaps TRBD2 (5 bases). CDR3 length equals 14 residues. Trimming removed 0 bases from V and 1 base from J, with 5 bases in between. Germline V gives CDR1 MDHEN, CDR2 SYDVKM. In DNA, the CDR3 is TGTGCCAGCAGTTTATGGGAGGGCACAGATACGCAGTATTTT. It translates to CASSLWEGTDTQYF.

About this clone: The junction shows a germline mismatch at one end, possibly a read error. The chain uses TRBV7-7 and TRBJ2-5; 13 nucleotides align to TRBD2. The CDR3 is made up of 16 amino acids. Looked up from germline, CDR1 is SSHAT and CDR2 is FNYEAQ (reference sequence). The CDR3 DNA follows: TGTGCTAGCAGCCCCGGACTAGCGGGGGTAAAAGAGACCCAGTACTTC. This sequence encodes CASSPGLAGVKETQYF.

The V gene is TRBV5-6, the J gene TRBJ1-2; 11 bases line up with TRBD1. CDR1 and CDR2 from the germline V gene are SGHDT and YYEEEE. Trimming removed 3 bases from V and 4 bases from J; junction bases left unmatched: 5. CDR3 size: 15 residues. As DNA, the CDR3 is TGTGCCAGCAGCTCGGACAGGGGGCGAGGCTATGGCTACACCTTC. It is translated as CASSSDRGRGYGYTF.

This clone occurred once. The chain recombines TRBV20-1 with TRBJ1-1; D may be TRBD1 (6 bases). The V gene's germline CDR1 is DFQATT and CDR2 SNEGSKA (reference sequence). The CDR3 totals 11 residues. CDR3 nucleotide sequence: TGCAGGCCAACAGGGTATGGTGAAGCTTTCTTT. This codes for CRPTGYGEAFF.

The rearrangement uses TRBV18 and TRBJ2-7, with TRBD1 as a possible D gene (6 bases). V lost 5 bases to trimming and J lost 4 bases, with 9 bases between them. This CDR3 is built from 12 residues. CDR1 KGHSH and CDR2 LQKENI come from the germline V gene. CDR3 nucleotides: TGTGCCAGCTCAACACAGGGTTACGAGCAGTACTTC. Protein sequence: CASSTQGYEQYF.

This clone was seen more than once but under ten times. V usage is TRBV28 and J usage is TRBJ1-5; D remains unclear. Germline CDR1 MDHEN, CDR2 SYDVKM. The CDR3 is made up of 14 amino acids. Trimming removed 3 bases from V and 3 bases from J, with 9 bases in between. CDR3 amino acids: CASSFVRNNQPQHF. The CDR3 DNA reads as TGTGCCAGCAGTTTTGTGCGAAACAATCAGCCCCAGCATTTT.

This clone showed up just once. The genes are TRBV7-9 and TRBJ2-1; D unclear. Per germline, CDR1 SEHNR and CDR2 FQNEAQ (reference sequence). V lost 4 bases to trimming and J lost 7 bases, with 14 bases between them. This CDR3 has 14 amino acids. In DNA form, the CDR3 reads TGTGCCAGCAGCTCCCGCTTCTACGCTAATGAGCAGTTCTTC. Residues: CASSSRFYANEQFF.

The CDR3, as DNA: TGTGCCAGCAGCTCCCTAGGGACCGGGGAGCTGTTTTTT. This encodes CASSSLGTGELFF. The gene calls are TRBV7-3 and TRBJ2-2; D gene ambiguous. The germline V gene has CDR1 SGHTA and CDR2 FQGTGA. V was shortened by 4 bases and J by 5 bases, with 8 bases between the two germline ends. The CDR3 is made up of 13 amino acids.

The CDR3 spells CASTSWDSSNQPQHF. The DNA for the CDR3 is TGTGCCAGCACCTCATGGGACAGCAGCAATCAGCCCCAGCATTTT. This chain connects TRBV6-6 to TRBJ1-5; 7 bases are shared with TRBD1. With V trimmed by 7 bases and J by 1 base, 7 bases remained unmatched. The CDR3 spans 15 residues. CDR1 and CDR2 from the germline V gene are MNHNY and SVGAGI (reference sequence).